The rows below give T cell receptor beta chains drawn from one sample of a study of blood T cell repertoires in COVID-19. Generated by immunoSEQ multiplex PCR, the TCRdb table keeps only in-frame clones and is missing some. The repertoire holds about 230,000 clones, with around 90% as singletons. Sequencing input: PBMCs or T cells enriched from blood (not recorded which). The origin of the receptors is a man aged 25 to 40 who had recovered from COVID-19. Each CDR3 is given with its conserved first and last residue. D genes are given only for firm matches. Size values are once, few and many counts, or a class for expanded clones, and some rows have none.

CDR3aa: CASSSLRGNTGELFF
CDR3nt: TGTGCCAGCAGCTCCCTGCGGGGGAACACCGGGGAGCTGTTTTTT
j_gene: TRBJ2-2
v_gene: TRBV11-1
len: 15
abundance: NA
d_gene: NA

CDR3aa: CASSFSGSETDTQYF
CDR3nt: TGTGCCAGCAGCTTTTCCGGGAGTGAGACAGATACGCAGTATTTT
j_gene: TRBJ2-3
v_gene: TRBV7-9
len: 15
abundance: NA
d_gene: NA

CDR3aa: CASSLQGATEAFF
CDR3nt: TGTGCCAGCAGTTTACAGGGGGCCACTGAAGCTTTCTTT
j_gene: TRBJ1-1
v_gene: TRBV27
len: 13
abundance: NA
d_gene: TRBD1

CDR3aa: CASSLGGHGAEKLFF
CDR3nt: TGTGCCAGCAGCTTAGGAGGCCATGGGGCTGAAAAACTGTTTTTT
j_gene: TRBJ1-4
v_gene: TRBV11-2
len: 15
abundance: NA
d_gene: NA

CDR3aa: CASTTAGEFPGELFF
CDR3nt: TGTGCCAGCACTACAGCGGGAGAGTTTCCCGGGGAGCTGTTTTTT
j_gene: TRBJ2-2
v_gene: TRBV7-9
len: 15
abundance: NA
d_gene: TRBD2

CDR3aa: CASTGTSGSYEQYF
CDR3nt: TGTGCCAGCACCGGGACTAGCGGATCCTACGAGCAGTACTTC
j_gene: TRBJ2-7
v_gene: TRBV3-1/TRBV3-2
len: 14
abundance: NA
d_gene: TRBD2

CDR3aa: CASSFGSGETQYF
CDR3nt: TGTGCCAGCAGCTTTGGATCGGGAGAGACCCAGTACTTC
j_gene: TRBJ2-5
v_gene: TRBV11-2
len: 13
abundance: NA
d_gene: NA

CDR3aa: CASSFTGPGRPEQYF
CDR3nt: TGCGCCAGCAGCTTCACAGGGCCCGGTCGACCCGAGCAGTACTTC
j_gene: TRBJ2-7
v_gene: TRBV5-1
len: 15
abundance: NA
d_gene: NA

CDR3aa: CASSQFGLAASTDTQYF
CDR3nt: TGCGCCAGCAGCCAATTTGGACTAGCGGCCAGCACAGATACGCAGTATTTT
j_gene: TRBJ2-3
v_gene: TRBV4-1
len: 17
abundance: NA
d_gene: TRBD2

CDR3aa: CASSWTGGGQPQHF
CDR3nt: TGCGCCAGCAGCTGGACAGGGGGCGGTCAGCCCCAGCATTTT
j_gene: TRBJ1-5
v_gene: TRBV5-1
len: 14
abundance: NA
d_gene: TRBD1

CDR3aa: CASSFSLEESNTGELFF
CDR3nt: TGTGCCAGCAGTTTCTCCTTGGAGGAATCGAACACCGGGGAGCTGTTTTTT
j_gene: TRBJ2-2
v_gene: TRBV28
len: 17
abundance: NA
d_gene: NA

CDR3aa: CASSEARGAYTF
CDR3nt: TGTGCCAGCAGTGAAGCACGGGGAGCCTACACCTTC
j_gene: TRBJ1-2
v_gene: TRBV2
len: 12
abundance: NA
d_gene: NA

CDR3aa: CASSLGWTGAGELFF
CDR3nt: TGCGCCAGCAGCTTGGGATGGACAGGGGCCGGGGAGCTGTTTTTT
j_gene: TRBJ2-2
v_gene: TRBV5-1
len: 15
abundance: NA
d_gene: TRBD1

CDR3aa: CASSPAGVAGGYNEQFF
CDR3nt: TGTGCCAGCTCACCAGCGGGGGTAGCGGGGGGATACAATGAGCAGTTCTTC
j_gene: TRBJ2-1
v_gene: TRBV18
len: 17
abundance: NA
d_gene: TRBD2

CDR3aa: CASSTRDRGHEQFF
CDR3nt: TGTGCCAGTAGTACCAGGGACAGGGGGCATGAGCAGTTCTTC
j_gene: TRBJ2-1
v_gene: TRBV19
len: 14
abundance: NA
d_gene: TRBD1

CDR3aa: CASSIRGRNTGELFF
CDR3nt: TGTGCCAGTAGTATCAGGGGTAGGAACACCGGGGAGCTGTTTTTT
j_gene: TRBJ2-2
v_gene: TRBV19
len: 15
abundance: once
d_gene: NA

CDR3aa: CASSGQGVSPLHF
CDR3nt: TGTGCCAGCAGTGGACAGGGCGTGTCACCCCTCCACTTT
j_gene: TRBJ1-6
v_gene: TRBV2
len: 13
abundance: NA
d_gene: TRBD1

CDR3aa: CASSIGRLRGARGMNTEAFF
CDR3nt: TGTGCCAGTAGTATAGGAAGATTACGGGGGGCGCGTGGTATGAACACTGAAGCTTTCTTT
j_gene: TRBJ1-1
v_gene: TRBV19
len: 20
abundance: NA
d_gene: NA

CDR3aa: CASSARGVSGANVLTF
CDR3nt: TGTGCCAGCAGTGCTCGGGGGGTCTCTGGGGCCAACGTCCTGACTTTC
j_gene: TRBJ2-6
v_gene: TRBV2
len: 16
abundance: NA
d_gene: TRBD2

CDR3aa: CASSHDTLLPTF
CDR3nt: TGTGCCAGCAGCCACGACACCCTTCTTCCCACCTTC
j_gene: TRBJ1-2
v_gene: TRBV11-3
len: 12
abundance: NA
d_gene: NA

CDR3aa: CSASHRDRGRRGTEAFF
CDR3nt: TGCAGCGCCTCCCACCGGGACAGGGGGCGCCGGGGAACTGAAGCTTTCTTT
j_gene: TRBJ1-1
v_gene: TRBV29-1
len: 17
abundance: NA
d_gene: TRBD1

CDR3aa: CASKLGQKSNYGYTF
CDR3nt: TGTGCCAGCAAGCTCGGACAGAAAAGTAACTATGGCTACACCTTC
j_gene: TRBJ1-2
v_gene: TRBV2
len: 15
abundance: NA
d_gene: NA

CDR3aa: CASSPSGGSSYNEQFF
CDR3nt: TGTGCCAGCAGTCCTAGCGGGGGAAGCTCCTACAATGAGCAGTTCTTC
j_gene: TRBJ2-1
v_gene: TRBV9
len: 16
abundance: NA
d_gene: TRBD2

CDR3aa: CSVGLSGANVLTF
CDR3nt: TGCAGCGTCGGACTCTCCGGGGCCAACGTCCTGACTTTC
j_gene: TRBJ2-6
v_gene: TRBV29-1
len: 13
abundance: few
d_gene: NA

CDR3aa: CASSEREPAGNTIYF
CDR3nt: TGTGCCAGCAGTGAGAGGGAGCCCGCTGGAAACACCATATATTTT
j_gene: TRBJ1-3
v_gene: TRBV2
len: 15
abundance: NA
d_gene: NA

CDR3aa: CASSPGLAGNSYEQYF
CDR3nt: TGTGCCAGCTCACCGGGACTAGCGGGAAACTCCTACGAGCAGTACTTC
j_gene: TRBJ2-7
v_gene: TRBV18
len: 16
abundance: NA
d_gene: TRBD2

CDR3aa: CASTLRGGYDILLAFF
CDR3nt: TGTGCCAGTACCCTGCGAGGGGGCTACGATATCTTGTTGGCTTTCTTT
j_gene: TRBJ1-1
v_gene: TRBV19
len: 16
abundance: NA
d_gene: TRBD1

CDR3aa: CASSLERQAGFF
CDR3nt: TGTGCCAGCAGCTTGGAACGACAGGCCGGGTTCTTC
j_gene: TRBJ2-1
v_gene: TRBV7-2
len: 12
abundance: NA
d_gene: NA

CDR3aa: CASSPGLAGQETQYF
CDR3nt: TGTGCCAGCAGCCCGGGACTAGCGGGGCAAGAGACCCAGTACTTC
j_gene: TRBJ2-5
v_gene: TRBV7-2
len: 15
abundance: NA
d_gene: TRBD2

CDR3aa: CASSVVVGGETQYF
CDR3nt: TGTGCCAGCAGTGTCGTAGTGGGGGGGGAGACCCAGTACTTC
j_gene: TRBJ2-5
v_gene: TRBV2
len: 14
abundance: few
d_gene: TRBD2

CDR3aa: CATSSNGAGTGRGQTQYF
CDR3nt: TGTGCCACCAGCAGCAACGGAGCGGGAACGGGGCGTGGACAGACCCAGTACTTC
j_gene: TRBJ2-5
v_gene: TRBV15
len: 18
abundance: NA
d_gene: TRBD2

CDR3aa: CASSVGTGATNEKLFF
CDR3nt: TGTGCCAGCAGCGTAGGGACGGGAGCAACTAATGAAAAACTGTTTTTT
j_gene: TRBJ1-4
v_gene: TRBV5-4
len: 16
abundance: NA
d_gene: NA

CDR3aa: CASSTGGLRTNEKLFF
CDR3nt: TGTGCCAGCAGTACAGGGGGTCTCAGGACTAATGAAAAACTGTTTTTT
j_gene: TRBJ1-4
v_gene: TRBV2
len: 16
abundance: NA
d_gene: TRBD1

CDR3aa: CASSLTGTSDEQYF
CDR3nt: TGCGCCAGCAGCCTGACCGGGACTAGCGACGAGCAGTACTTC
j_gene: TRBJ2-7
v_gene: TRBV4-1
len: 14
abundance: NA
d_gene: TRBD2

CDR3aa: CASSLWAGRGYTF
CDR3nt: TGTGCCAGCAGTTTATGGGCAGGCCGAGGCTACACCTTC
j_gene: TRBJ1-2
v_gene: TRBV27
len: 13
abundance: NA
d_gene: NA

CDR3aa: CASGLTGIYEQYF
CDR3nt: TGTGCTAGTGGTTTGACGGGAATCTACGAGCAGTACTTC
j_gene: TRBJ2-7
v_gene: TRBV12-5
len: 13
abundance: NA
d_gene: NA

CDR3aa: CASSESSGTGFYGYTF
CDR3nt: TGTGCCAGCAGTGAGAGTTCCGGGACAGGGTTCTATGGCTACACCTTC
j_gene: TRBJ1-2
v_gene: TRBV2
len: 16
abundance: NA
d_gene: TRBD1

CDR3aa: CAWSGQGASEAFF
CDR3nt: TGTGCCTGGAGTGGACAGGGGGCTTCTGAAGCTTTCTTT
j_gene: TRBJ1-1
v_gene: TRBV30
len: 13
abundance: NA
d_gene: TRBD1

CDR3aa: CASSVSSGSPGELFF
CDR3nt: TGTGCCAGCAGTGTCTCCAGCGGGAGTCCCGGGGAGCTGTTTTTT
j_gene: TRBJ2-2
v_gene: TRBV2
len: 15
abundance: NA
d_gene: TRBD2

CDR3aa: CASSLRLAENYGYTF
CDR3nt: TGTGCCAGTAGCCTGAGGTTAGCTGAAAACTATGGCTACACCTTC
j_gene: TRBJ1-2
v_gene: TRBV19
len: 15
abundance: NA
d_gene: NA

CDR3aa: CASSQFTGTNNEQFF
CDR3nt: TGCGCCAGCAGCCAGTTTACGGGAACGAACAATGAGCAGTTCTTC
j_gene: TRBJ2-1
v_gene: TRBV4-1
len: 15
abundance: NA
d_gene: NA

CDR3aa: CASGLDRVVHEQFF
CDR3nt: TGTGCTAGTGGTCTGGACAGGGTTGTACATGAGCAGTTCTTC
j_gene: TRBJ2-1
v_gene: TRBV12-5
len: 14
abundance: NA
d_gene: TRBD1

CDR3aa: CASSFESSGNTIYF
CDR3nt: TGTGCCAGCAGCTTTGAGTCATCTGGAAACACCATATATTTT
j_gene: TRBJ1-3
v_gene: TRBV5-4
len: 14
abundance: few
d_gene: NA

CDR3aa: CASSSDRDYQETQYF
CDR3nt: TGCGCCAGCAGCTCCGACAGGGACTACCAAGAGACCCAGTACTTC
j_gene: TRBJ2-5
v_gene: TRBV5-1
len: 15
abundance: NA
d_gene: NA

CDR3aa: CATSRDGGTRNGHEQYF
CDR3nt: TGTGCCACCAGCAGAGATGGGGGGACTAGAAACGGCCACGAGCAGTACTTC
j_gene: TRBJ2-7
v_gene: TRBV15
len: 17
abundance: NA
d_gene: TRBD2

CDR3aa: CASSRDRAGGYTF
CDR3nt: TGCGCCAGCAGTCGGGACAGGGCGGGGGGCTACACCTTC
j_gene: TRBJ1-2
v_gene: TRBV4-3
len: 13
abundance: NA
d_gene: TRBD1

CDR3aa: CATSGRTGDGYTF
CDR3nt: TGTGCCACCAGTGGCCGGACAGGGGATGGCTACACCTTC
j_gene: TRBJ1-2
v_gene: TRBV24-1
len: 13
abundance: few
d_gene: TRBD1

CDR3aa: CASSFQGAAETQYF
CDR3nt: TGTGCCAGCAGCTTCCAGGGGGCGGCGGAGACCCAGTACTTC
j_gene: TRBJ2-5
v_gene: TRBV11-2
len: 14
abundance: NA
d_gene: TRBD1